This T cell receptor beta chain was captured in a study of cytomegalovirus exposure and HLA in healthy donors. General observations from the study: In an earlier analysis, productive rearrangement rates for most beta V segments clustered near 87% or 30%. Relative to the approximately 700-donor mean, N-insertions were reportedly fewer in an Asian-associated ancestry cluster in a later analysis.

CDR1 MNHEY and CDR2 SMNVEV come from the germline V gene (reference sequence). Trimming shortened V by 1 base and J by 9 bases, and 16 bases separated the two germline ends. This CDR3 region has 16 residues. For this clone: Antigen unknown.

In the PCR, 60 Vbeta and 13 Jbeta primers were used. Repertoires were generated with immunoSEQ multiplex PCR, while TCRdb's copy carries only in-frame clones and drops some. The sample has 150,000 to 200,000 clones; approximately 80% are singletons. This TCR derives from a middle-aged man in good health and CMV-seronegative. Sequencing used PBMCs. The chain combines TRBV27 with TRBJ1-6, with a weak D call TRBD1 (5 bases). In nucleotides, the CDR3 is TGTGCCAGCAGTTTATGGGGGGACGGCACGGGTTCACCCCTCCACTTT. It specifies CASSLWGDGTGSPLHF.